The clone carrying this T cell receptor beta chain was found a few times. Its matching antigen is unknown. This sample is drawn from a study of T cell repertoires in cytomegalovirus infection. Across the whole study: Well-studied HLA-B-restricted epitopes and recently identified HLA-C-restricted epitopes of CMV were both used in the study. Study results and caveats: HLA-C-restricted CMV clonotypes gave the most frequent clonotype in two of eight donors. There were carriers of CMV plus the relevant HLA, and cumulative public TCR beta family frequency identified them.

MiXCR, applied by TCRdb to the reads, yields one record per CDR3 protein. The table lists 650,000 to 900,000 distinct CDR3 sequences, 32% of them singletons. CDR1 is MNHEY, CDR2 SVGEGT, per germline. The CDR3 extends over 13 amino acids. Trimming took off 3 bases at V and 4 bases at J, with 9 bases between the two ends. Sequencing used cultured CD8+ T cells from PBMCs, obtained from culture after CMV antigen stimulation. The V gene is TRBV6-2 or TRBV6-3, the J gene TRBJ1-1; D gene unclear. The TCR sequence derives from a human donor in good health (CMV status not recorded). Some clones in this sample may be carry-over from other donors' samples. This CDR3 reads CASSYGRATEAFF. CDR3 in DNA: TGTGCCAGCAGTTATGGTAGGGCCACTGAAGCTTTCTTT.